This T cell receptor beta chain was retrieved from a study of blood T cells in healthy people across ages. General observations from the study: Expanded clonotype changes were possibly confounded by unknown donor CMV status.

Together with a sample-barcoded 5' primer, a J-beta primer mix was included in a second PCR lasting roughly 6 to 12 cycles. One entry per CDR3 protein results from TCRdb running MiXCR on the 5' RACE reads. The sample gives about 730,000 distinct CDR3 sequences, more than 40% of which show up once; 20% to 25% is in the top ten. This clonotype was seen a single time. The antigen is undetermined. A much larger clone differs from this one at a single base, so this may be a read error. The germline V and J ends were trimmed by 0 bases and 7 bases, with 6 bases remaining between them. Germline V gene lookup returns CDR1 SGHDN and CDR2 FVKESK. The CDR3 spans 12 residues.

The sample taken for sequencing was blood. The chain employs TRBV14 and TRBJ1-2; D not resolved. The TCR was taken from a woman aged 55-70 years in good health. The CDR3 is CASSQEWIGYTF. The CDR3 coding sequence is TGTGCCAGCAGCCAAGAATGGATTGGCTACACCTTC.